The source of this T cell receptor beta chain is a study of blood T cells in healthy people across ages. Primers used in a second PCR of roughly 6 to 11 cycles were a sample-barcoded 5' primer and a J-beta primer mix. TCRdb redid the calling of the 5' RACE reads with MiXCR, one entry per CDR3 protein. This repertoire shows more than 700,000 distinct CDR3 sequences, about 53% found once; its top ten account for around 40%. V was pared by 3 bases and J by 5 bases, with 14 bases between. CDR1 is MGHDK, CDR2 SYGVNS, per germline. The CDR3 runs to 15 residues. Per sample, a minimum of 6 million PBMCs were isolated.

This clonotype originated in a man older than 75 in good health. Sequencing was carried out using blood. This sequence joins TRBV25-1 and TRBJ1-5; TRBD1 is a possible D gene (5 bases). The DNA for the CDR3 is TGTGCCAGCAGTGATTCAACAGGCGACCATCAGCCCCAGCATTTT. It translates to CASSDSTGDHQPQHF.